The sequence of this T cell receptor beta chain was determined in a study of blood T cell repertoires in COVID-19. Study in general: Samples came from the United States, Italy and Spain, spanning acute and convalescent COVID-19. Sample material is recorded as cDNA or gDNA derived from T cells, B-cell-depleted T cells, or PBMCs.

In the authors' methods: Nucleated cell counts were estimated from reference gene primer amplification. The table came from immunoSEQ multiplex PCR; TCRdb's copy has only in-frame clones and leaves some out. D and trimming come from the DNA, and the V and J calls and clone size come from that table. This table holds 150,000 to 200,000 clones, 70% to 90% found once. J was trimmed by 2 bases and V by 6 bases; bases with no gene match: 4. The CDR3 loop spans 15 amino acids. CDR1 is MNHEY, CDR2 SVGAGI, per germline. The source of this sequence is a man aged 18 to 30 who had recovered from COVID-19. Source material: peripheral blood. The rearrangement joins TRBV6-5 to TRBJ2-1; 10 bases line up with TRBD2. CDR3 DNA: TGTGCCAGCAGAGGAAGCGGGAGGGCCTACAATGAGCAGTTCTTC. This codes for CASRGSGRAYNEQFF.